Here is one TCR beta chain with its context. The patients had localized lung adenocarcinoma, a non-small cell subtype. These data come from a study of CD4 and CD8 cells across lung adenocarcinoma regions. TCRdb re-derived calls from the PCR reads in MiXCR, one entry per CDR3 protein. The table lists 3,200 or so distinct CDR3 sequences, 40% to 55% of them singletons, with over 35% in the top ten. Germline V gives CDR1 LGHNA, CDR2 YSLEER. The CDR3 has 17 residues. This rearrangement joins TRBV4-3 to TRBJ2-5; D possibly corresponds to TRBD1 (6 bases). The end of the DNA aligns better with TRBJ2-1, so the J call may be wrong. The specimen sequenced was CD8+ T cells from the center of a lung tumor. The TCR comes from a male donor with lung adenocarcinoma. The CD4 and CD8 labels of this study may be unreliable. CDR3 in DNA: TGCGCCAGCAGCCAAGATCAAGGGGGAGTAATGGGCAATGAGCAGTTCTTC. Translating gives CASSQDQGGVMGNEQFF.